The clone carrying this T cell receptor (beta chain) was found many times. The data stem from a study of human T cells and chemical hapten exposure. On the study more broadly: Sensitization involved placing 2% DPC onto a 2 cm by 2 cm region of upper inner arm skin.

Time point specified: patch test 3, about 24 weeks after DPC sensitization. Treatment reported: therapeutic diphenylcyclopropenone sensitization with weekly scalp DPC. Unseparated into fractions, whole blood served as the source from which total RNA was extracted. Alopecia patients deemed DPC-suitable, aged 18 to 70, excluding pregnancy. The V end lost 1 base, the J end lost 3 bases, and 11 bases lay between the germline ends. CDR1 SGHNT and CDR2 YENEEA come from the germline V gene. This CDR3 is built from 15 residues. In TCRdb, the RACE reads were re-called with MiXCR into one record per CDR3 protein. The table includes around 40,000 distinct CDR3 sequences, over 9.5% detected once.

Material: whole blood, obtained in connection with sensitization to the hapten diphenylcyclopropenone (DPC). The chain carries TRBV11-3 and TRBJ2-3, with D possibly matching TRBD2 (6 bases). The sequence was collected from a woman in her forties with alopecia areata. Some clones in this sample may be carry-over from other donors' samples. This CDR3 reads CASSLGGRPTDTQYF. The DNA of the CDR3 is TGTGCCAGCAGCTTAGGGGGGAGGCCGACAGATACGCAGTATTTT.